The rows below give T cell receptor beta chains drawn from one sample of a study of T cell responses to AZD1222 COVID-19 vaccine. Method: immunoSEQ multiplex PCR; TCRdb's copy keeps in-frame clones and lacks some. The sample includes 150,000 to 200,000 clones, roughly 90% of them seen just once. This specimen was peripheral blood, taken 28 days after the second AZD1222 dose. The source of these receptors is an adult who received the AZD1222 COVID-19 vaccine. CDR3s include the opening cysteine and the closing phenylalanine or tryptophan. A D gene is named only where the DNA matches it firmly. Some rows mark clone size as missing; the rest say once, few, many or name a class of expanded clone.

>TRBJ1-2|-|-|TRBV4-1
TGCGCCAGCAGTTTCAGCAGGGCAGGAGGCTACACCTTC
CASSFSRAGGYTF
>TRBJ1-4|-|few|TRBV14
TGTGCCAGCAGCCAGGAGGGTACGGTTGGGGAAAAACTGTTTTTT
CASSQEGTVGEKLFF
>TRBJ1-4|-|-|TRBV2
TGTGCCAGCCGAGTGAGGTCTGAAAAACTGTTTTTT
CASRVRSEKLFF
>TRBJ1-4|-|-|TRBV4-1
TGCGCCAGCAGCCAAGTGCGTGGGGTCGGTGAAAAACTGTTTTTT
CASSQVRGVGEKLFF
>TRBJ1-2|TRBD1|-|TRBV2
TGTGCCAGCACCGGGACAGCTAACTATGGCTACACCTTC
CASTGTANYGYTF
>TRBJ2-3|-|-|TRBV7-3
TGTGCCAGCAGCTTAACGGGGGAGTTCACAGATACGCAGTATTTT
CASSLTGEFTDTQYF
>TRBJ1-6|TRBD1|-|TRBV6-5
TGTGCCAGCACCCGGGACAGGGCATCACCCCTCCACTTT
CASTRDRASPLHF
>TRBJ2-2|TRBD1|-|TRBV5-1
TGCGCCAGCAGCGCGGACAGGGGGGTCACCGGGGAGCTGTTTTTT
CASSADRGVTGELFF
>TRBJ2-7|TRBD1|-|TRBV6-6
TGTGCCAGCAGTCTACCGGGACAGGGGGCTTACGAGCAGTACTTC
CASSLPGQGAYEQYF
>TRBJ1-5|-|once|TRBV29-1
TGCAGCGCCCAAGGCGCTAGCAATCAGCCCCAGCATTTT
CSAQGASNQPQHF
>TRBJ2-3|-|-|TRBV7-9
TGTGCCAGCAGCCCAAAAGGACGGTTCGGAGATACGCAGTATTTT
CASSPKGRFGDTQYF